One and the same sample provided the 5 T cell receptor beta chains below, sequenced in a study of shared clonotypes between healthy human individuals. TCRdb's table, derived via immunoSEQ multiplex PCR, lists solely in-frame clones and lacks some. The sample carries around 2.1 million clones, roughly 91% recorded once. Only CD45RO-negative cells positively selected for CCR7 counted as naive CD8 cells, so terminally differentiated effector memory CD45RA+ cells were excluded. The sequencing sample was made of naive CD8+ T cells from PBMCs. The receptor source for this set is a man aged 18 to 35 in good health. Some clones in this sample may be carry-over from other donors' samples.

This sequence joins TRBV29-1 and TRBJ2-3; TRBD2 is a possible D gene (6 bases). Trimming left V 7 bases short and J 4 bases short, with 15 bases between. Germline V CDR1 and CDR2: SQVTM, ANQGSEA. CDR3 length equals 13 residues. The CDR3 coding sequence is TGCAGCGCGGAGGCGGGATACGCAGATACGCAGTATTTT. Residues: CSAEAGYADTQYF.

CDR3 amino acids: CASSIDPGKSGELFF. The DNA for the CDR3 is TGTGCCAGTAGTATAGATCCGGGGAAGTCCGGGGAGCTGTTTTTT. This chain joins TRBV19 and TRBJ2-2; tentative D call: TRBD2 (5 bases). Germline values: CDR1 LNHDA, CDR2 SQIVND (reference sequence). The CDR3 contains 15 residues. The V gene lost 0 bases and the J gene lost 6 bases, with 11 bases spanning the gap.

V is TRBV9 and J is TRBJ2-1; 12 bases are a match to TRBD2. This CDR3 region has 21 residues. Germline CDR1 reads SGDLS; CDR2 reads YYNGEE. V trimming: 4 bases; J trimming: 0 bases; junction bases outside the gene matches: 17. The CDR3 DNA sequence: TGTGCCAGCAGCCATTCAGCCGTAGGGACTAGCGGGTTGAGCTCCTACAATGAGCAGTTCTTC. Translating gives CASSHSAVGTSGLSSYNEQFF.

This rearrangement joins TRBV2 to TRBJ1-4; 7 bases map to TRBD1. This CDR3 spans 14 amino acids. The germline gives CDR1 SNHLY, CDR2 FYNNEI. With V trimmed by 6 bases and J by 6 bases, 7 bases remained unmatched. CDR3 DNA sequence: TGTGCCAGCAGGCCGACAGGGCAGGATGAAAAACTGTTTTTT. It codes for CASRPTGQDEKLFF.

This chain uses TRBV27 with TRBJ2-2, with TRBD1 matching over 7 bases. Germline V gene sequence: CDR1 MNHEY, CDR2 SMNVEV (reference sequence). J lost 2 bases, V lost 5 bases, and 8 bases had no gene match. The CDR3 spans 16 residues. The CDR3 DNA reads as TGTGCCAGCAGTCCGAGAGACAGGGTTAACACCGGGGAGCTGTTTTTT. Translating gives CASSPRDRVNTGELFF.